At least ten counts were recorded for the clone carrying this T cell receptor beta chain. Its antigen is not known. The data originate from a study of early T cells in non-severe SARS-CoV-2 infection. Background on the study: With bulk RNA from unsorted whole blood as input, sequencing yielded unpaired chains.

Unique molecular identifier tags were affixed to discrete cDNA molecules. TCRdb called the 5' RACE reads again in MiXCR, with one record for every CDR3 protein. Of 65,000 to 80,000 distinct CDR3 sequences detected, about 13% appear once; the ten largest clones hold approximately 1%. Overall study findings and caveats: Comparison of clonotypes with VDJdb favored anti-spike CD8 responses while missing private and CD4 specificities.

Trimming removed 5 bases from V and 1 base from J; junction bases left unmatched: 5. The CDR3 runs 15 residues. Germline V gives CDR1 LNHDA, CDR2 SQIVND (reference sequence). Material for sequencing was whole blood. The TCR sequence derives from an adult who was a healthcare worker with PCR-confirmed SARS-CoV-2 infection or an uninfected control (not recorded which). The chain recombines TRBV19 with TRBJ2-5, with TRBD2 matching 9 bases. The CDR3 loop is CASSSRLAVQETQYF. CDR3 sequence (DNA): TGTGCCAGTAGTTCCCGACTAGCGGTCCAAGAGACCCAGTACTTC.